A single T cell receptor beta chain is shown here with its context. The study enrolled patients aged 18 to 65 with newly diagnosed hyperthyroidism of under 2 months' duration. Clinical symptoms, serum thyroxine, TRAb, thyroid ultrasound and orbital computed tomography established diagnosis. The sample is drawn from a study of T cells in Graves' hyperthyroidism and ophthalmopathy. As for the study in general: Peripheral blood was drawn at first diagnosis, prior to all treatment.

RNA transcripts yielded amplified TCR beta CDR3 regions. Using the HTBI primer set, a first-round RT-PCR was run on the TCR CDR3. TCRdb re-derived calls from the multiplex PCR reads in MiXCR, one entry per CDR3 protein. In the table there are 380,000 or so distinct CDR3 sequences, over 11% of which are singletons. CDR1 is SGDLS and CDR2 is YYNGEE in the germline V gene. The CDR3 is 14 residues long. Deletions cut 3 bases from V and 2 bases from J, with 12 bases between. This sequence joins TRBV9 and TRBJ2-7; tentatively, D is TRBD1 (6 bases). Sequenced: blood. The TCR originated in a woman aged 25 to 39 with Graves' hyperthyroidism. The CDR3 DNA reads TGTGCCAGCAGCGCCGATGGGGACACCTACGAGCAGTACTTC. This translates into CASSADGDTYEQYF.